Following are 20 T cell receptor beta chains from one sample sequenced in a study of blood T cell repertoires in COVID-19. The data were produced by immunoSEQ multiplex PCR, yet TCRdb's version contains in-frame clones alone and is incomplete. The table shows roughly 200,000 clones, with roughly 84% occurring only once. The sample was PBMCs or T cells enriched from blood (not recorded which). These receptors were collected from a woman in her thirties who had been exposed to COVID-19.

This clone was seen a few times. V and J are TRBV19 and TRBJ1-2; possibly TRBD1 for D (6 bases). Per germline, CDR1 LNHDA and CDR2 SQIVND (reference sequence). CDR3 length equals 14 residues. Trimming left V 6 bases short and J 7 bases short, with 18 bases between. DNA for the CDR3: TGTGCCAGTAGGGGGTTAGCGGGGGCGTTTGGCTACACCTTC. This translates into CASRGLAGAFGYTF.

The chain employs TRBV23-1 and TRBJ1-3, with a tentative D call TRBD1 (6 bases). TRBV23-1 is an ORF; its function is uncertain. Trimming stripped 6 bases from V and 0 bases from J, with 12 bases between. This CDR3 spans 15 amino acids. CDR3: CASRQGQYSGNTIYF. The DNA of the CDR3 is TGCGCCAGCAGACAGGGACAATACTCTGGAAACACCATATATTTT.

CDR3 protein: CASSRDFGLADNEQFF. The CDR3 DNA sequence: TGTGCCAGCAGCCGCGACTTTGGACTAGCCGACAATGAGCAGTTCTTC. J is TRBJ2-1 and V is TRBV7-3, with 8 bases that match TRBD2. The V and J ends lost 5 bases and 5 bases, in that order; junction bases with no gene match: 11. CDR3 size: 16 residues. The V gene's germline CDR1 is SGHTA and CDR2 FQGTGA. Looking up the rest from reference TRBV7-3 and TRBJ2-1 gives the full variable domain: GAGVSQTPSNKVTEKGKYVELRCDPISGHTALYWYRQSLGQGPEFLIYFQGTGAADDSGLPNDRFFAVRPEGSVSTLKIQRTERGDSAVYLCASSRDFGLADNEQFFGPGTRLTVL.

This chain connects TRBV7-3 to TRBJ1-2, with D perhaps TRBD1 (5 bases). This CDR3 has 15 amino acids. V shed 1 base and J shed 4 bases, with 13 bases lying between them. CDR1 and CDR2 (germline): SGHTA, FQGTGA. The DNA of the CDR3 is TGTGCCAGCAGCTTAAGTGGTCAGGGAGGCTATGGCTACACCTTC. It codes for CASSLSGQGGYGYTF. Full variable domain (outside the CDR3, taken from reference TRBV7-3 and TRBJ1-2): GAGVSQTPSNKVTEKGKYVELRCDPISGHTALYWYRQSLGQGPEFLIYFQGTGAADDSGLPNDRFFAVRPEGSVSTLKIQRTERGDSAVYLCASSLSGQGGYGYTFGSGTRLTVV.

This chain uses TRBV5-1 with TRBJ1-2; 7 nucleotides line up with TRBD1. Unmatched junction bases numbered 4, after V lost 4 bases and J lost 4 bases. Germline CDR1 reads SGHRS; CDR2 reads YFSETQ. CDR3 length equals 13 residues. The CDR3 region has the DNA TGCGCCAGCAGCCCGGACAGGTCCTATGGCTACACCTTC. This sequence encodes CASSPDRSYGYTF.

The chain joins TRBV19 to TRBJ2-1, with a weak D call TRBD1 (6 bases). The CDR3 consists of 13 residues. Trimming removed 6 bases at V and 3 bases at J, with 9 bases between. CDR1 and CDR2 (germline): LNHDA, SQIVND (reference sequence). In DNA, the CDR3 is TGTGCCAGTAGCCAGACAGGCTACAATGAGCAGTTCTTC. Translating it yields CASSQTGYNEQFF.

The chain links TRBV10-1 to TRBJ2-5, with D maybe TRBD2 (6 bases). V was cut by 10 bases and J by 4 bases, with 13 bases left in between. The CDR3 is 12 residues long. Germline-derived CDR1 and CDR2 are WNHNN and SYGVQD (reference sequence). The CDR3 is CATVRAGETQYF. Here the CDR3 DNA reads TGCGCCACCGTCCGAGCGGGAGAGACCCAGTACTTC.

In this sample, this clone turned up a few times. The rearrangement joins TRBV12-5 to TRBJ1-1, with 9 positions matching TRBD1. Losses at the gene ends were 0 bases for V and 6 bases for J; bases not matched to a gene: 11. CDR1 LGHNT and CDR2 FRNRAP come from the germline V gene. This CDR3 has 17 amino acids. The CDR3, as DNA: TGTGCTAGTGGTTTGGTACTGGGAACGGACAGGGGCCCTGAAGCTTTCTTT. Its translation is CASGLVLGTDRGPEAFF.

The chain carries TRBV4-1 and TRBJ1-1; the D gene is possibly TRBD1 (5 bases). CDR1 MGHRA and CDR2 YSYEKL come from the germline V gene. The germline V and J ends were trimmed by 4 bases and 4 bases, with 13 bases remaining between them. The CDR3 contains 14 residues. CDR3 protein: CASSRQGSGTEAFF. CDR3 nucleotide sequence: TGCGCCAGCAGCCGGCAGGGATCCGGCACTGAAGCTTTCTTT.

The V gene is TRBV21-1, the J gene TRBJ1-5; the DNA was not compared with TRBD1, the D call given in the table. TRBV21-1 is recorded as a pseudogene. CDR3 length: 12 residues. CDR3 protein: CASSTQGVPQHF. DNA of the CDR3: TGTGCCAGCAGCACACAGGGTGTGCCCCAGCATTTT.

This chain joins TRBV6-6 and TRBJ2-1; 9 nucleotides line up with TRBD2. The junction had 9 bases not matched to a gene; V was cut back by 2 bases and J by 10 bases. Germline V gene data show CDR1 as MNHNY and CDR2 as SVGAGI (reference sequence). This CDR3 has 15 amino acids. CDR3 sequence: CASSYGLAGIEEQFF. The CDR3 DNA reads as TGTGCCAGCAGTTACGGTCTAGCGGGGATCGAGGAGCAGTTCTTC.

The CDR3 sequence: CASSPQGRNTEAFF. The CDR3 DNA reads as TGTGCCAGCAGCCCTCAGGGTAGAAACACTGAAGCTTTCTTT. V and J are TRBV7-3 and TRBJ1-1; D possibly corresponds to TRBD1 (5 bases). Per the germline V gene, CDR1 is SGHTA and CDR2 is FQGTGA. V gave up 5 bases and J gave up 2 bases, with 12 bases separating them. The length of the CDR3 is 14 residues.

The chain recombines TRBV9 with TRBJ2-7; 7 bases line up with TRBD1. CDR1 and CDR2 from the germline V gene are SGDLS and YYNGEE. V shed 0 bases, J shed 4 bases, and the junction held 7 bases outside the gene matches. This CDR3 has 15 residues. The CDR3 nucleotides are TGTGCCAGCAGCGTAGGAGCGACAGGGAATTACGAGCAGTACTTC. This encodes CASSVGATGNYEQYF.

The V gene is TRBV5-1, the J gene TRBJ2-7; TRBD1 agrees at 7 bases. The CDR3 covers 15 residues. V lost 4 bases to trimming and J lost 4 bases; unmatched junction nucleotides: 11. From germline, CDR1 is SGHRS and CDR2 YFSETQ. In DNA, the CDR3 is TGCGCCAGCAGCCTATTACAGGGGCAACGTTACGAGCAGTACTTC. It yields the protein CASSLLQGQRYEQYF. The complete variable domain, with remaining parts taken from reference TRBV5-1 and TRBJ2-7, reads KAGVTQTPRYLIKTRGQQVTLSCSPISGHRSVSWYQQTPGQGLQFLFEYFSETQRNKGNFPGRFSGRQFSNSRSEMNVSTLELGDSALYLCASSLLQGQRYEQYFGPGTRLTVT.

The chain carries TRBV5-1 and TRBJ1-3; possible D gene TRBD1, 6 bases. V lost 4 bases and J 1 base, leaving 18 bases between the germline ends. Germline loops: CDR1 SGHRS, CDR2 YFSETQ. The CDR3 covers 17 residues. The CDR3: CASSPDRGGGSGNTIYF. CDR3 DNA sequence: TGCGCCAGCAGCCCGGATCGAGGGGGTGGGTCTGGAAACACCATATATTTT.

The chain is built from TRBV7-3 and TRBJ2-3, with D perhaps TRBD2 (6 bases). Trimming shortened V by 0 bases and J by 4 bases, and 8 bases separated the two germline ends. The CDR3 runs 14 residues. The germline V gene has CDR1 SGHTA and CDR2 FQGTGA. The DNA for the CDR3 is TGTGCCAGCAGCTTAACGGAGGGCGCAGATACGCAGTATTTT. This encodes CASSLTEGADTQYF.

The gene calls are TRBV7-9 and TRBJ1-1; D remains ambiguous. V lost 3 bases, J lost 6 bases, and 14 bases lay in between. The CDR3 length is 14 residues. Germline V gene data show CDR1 as SEHNR and CDR2 as FQNEAQ (reference sequence). The CDR3 sequence is CASSFGTVGSEAFF. CDR3 sequence (DNA): TGTGCCAGCAGCTTCGGTACAGTCGGCTCTGAAGCTTTCTTT.

J is TRBJ1-5 and V is TRBV4-1; no definite D call. CDR3 size: 15 residues. The V end was cut by 1 base, the J end by 6 bases, with 13 bases between. Germline lookup yields CDR1 MGHRA and CDR2 YSYEKL. The CDR3: CASSQGPVRGQPQHF. Written as DNA, the CDR3 is TGCGCCAGCAGCCAAGGCCCGGTTCGCGGTCAGCCCCAGCATTTT.

This clone is a singleton in its sample. This chain links TRBV27 with TRBJ1-2; no clear D gene. The ends were cut back, 2 bases at V and 7 bases at J, with 11 bases in the middle. This CDR3 region has 13 residues. Looked up from germline, CDR1 is MNHEY and CDR2 is SMNVEV (reference sequence). Written as DNA, the CDR3 is TGTGCCAGCAGTTTACGGAGGGCGGGTGGCTACACCTTC. Its protein product is CASSLRRAGGYTF.

The J gene is TRBJ1-2, the V gene TRBV6-5; D perhaps matches TRBD1 (5 bases). This CDR3 is built from 14 residues. V lost 7 bases and J 6 bases, leaving 18 bases between the germline ends. Germline-derived CDR1 and CDR2 are MNHEY and SVGAGI. CDR3 protein: CASTRQRTLDGYTF. CDR3 DNA: TGTGCCAGCACCCGACAGAGGACCTTAGATGGCTACACCTTC.